A single sample gave rise to the 9 T cell receptor beta chains below, sequenced in a study of blood T cell repertoires in COVID-19. Some clones are missing from TCRdb's copy, which holds only in-frame ones; the method was immunoSEQ multiplex PCR. Of about 150,000 clones listed, under 90% are singletons. Sequencing input: peripheral blood. These receptor sequences come from an elderly woman with acute or convalescent COVID-19.

The chain combines TRBV9 with TRBJ2-1; the match to TRBD2 covers 8 bases. Germline lookup yields CDR1 SGDLS and CDR2 YYNGEE. CDR3 size: 16 residues. V gave up 1 base and J gave up 4 bases; unmatched junction bases: 7. CDR3 region: CASSVRTSGAYNEQFF. CDR3 nucleotide sequence: TGTGCCAGCAGCGTAAGAACTAGCGGTGCATACAATGAGCAGTTCTTC.

The gene calls are TRBV5-4 and TRBJ1-1; tentatively, D is TRBD1 (5 bases). The CDR3 runs to 13 residues. CDR1 is SGHNT, CDR2 YYREEE, per germline (reference sequence). Between the trimmed V and J ends, which lost 0 bases and 4 bases, there was a span of 7 bases. The CDR3 region is CASSLDQGTEAFF. The CDR3, as DNA: TGTGCCAGCAGCTTGGATCAGGGCACTGAAGCTTTCTTT.

The chain combines TRBV5-1 with TRBJ1-4, with D possibly being TRBD1 (6 bases). This CDR3 has 15 amino acids. Between the trimmed V and J ends, which lost 0 bases and 8 bases, there was a span of 14 bases. Germline-derived CDR1 and CDR2 are SGHRS and YFSETQ. The CDR3 DNA reads as TGCGCCAGCAGCTTGGGGGGGGGCGCCGGAGAAAAACTGTTTTTT. Translated: CASSLGGGAGEKLFF.

The gene calls are TRBV9 and TRBJ2-6; D not certain. This CDR3 is 14 amino acids long. V was trimmed by 2 bases and J by 4 bases, leaving 7 bases between them. The germline V gene encodes CDR1 SGDLS and CDR2 YYNGEE. The CDR3 reads CASSVSEGANVLTF. The DNA of the CDR3 is TGTGCCAGCAGCGTGAGCGAAGGGGCCAACGTCCTGACTTTC.

The chain carries TRBV20-1 and TRBJ1-1; D might be TRBD1 (5 bases). Between the trimmed V and J ends, which lost 3 bases and 7 bases, there was a span of 15 bases. The CDR3 runs to 13 residues. Germline-derived CDR1 and CDR2 are DFQATT and SNEGSKA (reference sequence). The CDR3 reads CSASLPSGDEAFF. DNA for the CDR3: TGCAGTGCTAGTCTCCCTTCGGGGGATGAAGCTTTCTTT.

This clone came up once. The chain couples TRBV6-2 or TRBV6-3 to TRBJ2-7; 7 bases fit TRBD2. CDR3 length: 16 residues. The J segment lost 2 bases and the V segment lost 0 bases, leaving 7 bases of the junction unmatched. Germline V gene lookup returns CDR1 MNHEY and CDR2 SVGEGT. CDR3 region: CASSYSSGMIPYEQYF. DNA of the CDR3: TGTGCCAGCAGTTACTCGAGCGGGATGATCCCCTACGAGCAGTACTTC.

This rearrangement joins TRBV18 to TRBJ2-7; D not resolved. The V end was cut by 5 bases, the J end by 1 base, with 6 bases between. CDR1 KGHSH and CDR2 LQKENI come from the germline V gene. This CDR3 contains 12 residues. CDR3 in DNA: TGTGCCAGCTCATACACGTCCTACGAGCAGTACTTC. Its protein is CASSYTSYEQYF.

The chain carries TRBV19 and TRBJ1-1; 9 bases agree with TRBD1. J lost 4 bases, V lost 4 bases, and 10 bases had no gene match. Germline V lookup: CDR1 LNHDA, CDR2 SQIVND (reference sequence). This CDR3 region has 16 residues. Here the CDR3 DNA reads TGTGCCAGTAGTAGTCGGACCGGGACAGGGAGCACTGAAGCTTTCTTT. This codes for CASSSRTGTGSTEAFF.

The chain links TRBV6-2 or TRBV6-3 to TRBJ1-5; the D is unclear. The germline gives CDR1 MNHEY, CDR2 SVGEGT. The CDR3 loop spans 16 amino acids. V was pared by 2 bases and J by 1 base, with 12 bases between. CDR3: CASSYLAGLSNQPQHF. The CDR3 DNA reads as TGTGCCAGCAGTTACCTCGCCGGTTTGAGCAATCAGCCCCAGCATTTT.